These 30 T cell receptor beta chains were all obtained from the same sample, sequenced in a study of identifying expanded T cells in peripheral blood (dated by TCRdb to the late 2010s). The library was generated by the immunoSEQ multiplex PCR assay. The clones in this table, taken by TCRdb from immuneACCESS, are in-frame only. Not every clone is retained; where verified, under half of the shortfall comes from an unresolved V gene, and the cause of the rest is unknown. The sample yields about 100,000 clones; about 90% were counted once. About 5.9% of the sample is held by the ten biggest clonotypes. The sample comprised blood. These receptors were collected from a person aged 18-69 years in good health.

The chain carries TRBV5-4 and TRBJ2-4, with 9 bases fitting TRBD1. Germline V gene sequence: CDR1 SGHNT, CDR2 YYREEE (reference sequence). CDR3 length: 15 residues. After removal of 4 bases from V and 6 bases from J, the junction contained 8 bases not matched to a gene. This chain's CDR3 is CASSKTGQGGNIQYF. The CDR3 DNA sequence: TGTGCCAGCAGCAAAACGGGACAGGGAGGAAACATTCAGTACTTC. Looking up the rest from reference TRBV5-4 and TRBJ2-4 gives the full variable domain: ETGVTQSPTHLIKTRGQQVTLRCSSQSGHNTVSWYQQALGQGPQFIFQYYREEENGRGNFPPRFSGLQFPNYSSELNVNALELDDSALYLCASSKTGQGGNIQYFGAGTRLSVL.

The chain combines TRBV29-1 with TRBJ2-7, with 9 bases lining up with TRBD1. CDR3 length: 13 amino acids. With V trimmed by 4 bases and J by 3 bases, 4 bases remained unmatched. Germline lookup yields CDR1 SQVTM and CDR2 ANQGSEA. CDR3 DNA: TGCAGCGTTGCCGGGACAGGGCGCTACGAGCAGTACTTC. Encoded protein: CSVAGTGRYEQYF.

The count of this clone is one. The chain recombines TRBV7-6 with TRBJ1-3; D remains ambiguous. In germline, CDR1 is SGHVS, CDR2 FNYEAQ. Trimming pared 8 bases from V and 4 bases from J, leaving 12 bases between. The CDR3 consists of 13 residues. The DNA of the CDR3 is TGTGCCAGCGGACTCAAGGAGGGAAACACCATATATTTT. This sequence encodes CASGLKEGNTIYF.

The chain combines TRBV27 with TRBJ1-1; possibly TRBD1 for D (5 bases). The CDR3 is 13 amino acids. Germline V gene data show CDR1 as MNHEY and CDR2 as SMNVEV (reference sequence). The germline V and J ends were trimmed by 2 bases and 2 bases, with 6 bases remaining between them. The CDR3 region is CASSLGGNTEAFF. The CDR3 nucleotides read TGTGCCAGCAGTTTAGGGGGAAACACTGAAGCTTTCTTT.

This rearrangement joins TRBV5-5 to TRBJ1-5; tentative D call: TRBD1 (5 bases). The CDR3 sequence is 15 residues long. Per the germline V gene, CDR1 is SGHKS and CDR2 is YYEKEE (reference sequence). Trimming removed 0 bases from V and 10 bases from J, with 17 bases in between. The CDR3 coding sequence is TGTGCCAGCAGCTTGGCCCCCCAGACAGCTACTCCCCAGCATTTT. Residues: CASSLAPQTATPQHF.

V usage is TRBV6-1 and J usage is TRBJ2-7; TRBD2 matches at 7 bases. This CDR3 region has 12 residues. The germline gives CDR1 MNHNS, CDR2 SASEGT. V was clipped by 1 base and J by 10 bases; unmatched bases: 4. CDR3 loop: CASSEVGRGQYF. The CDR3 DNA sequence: TGTGCCAGCAGTGAAGTGGGGAGGGGCCAGTACTTC.

Here the CDR3 DNA reads TGTGCCAGCAGCGTAGGCATAGGGTCAGATACGCAGTATTTT. Translated: CASSVGIGSDTQYF. V is TRBV9 and J is TRBJ2-3; D is unresolved. There are 14 residues in the CDR3. V shed 0 bases and J shed 4 bases, with 9 bases lying between them. Germline-derived CDR1 and CDR2 are SGDLS and YYNGEE.

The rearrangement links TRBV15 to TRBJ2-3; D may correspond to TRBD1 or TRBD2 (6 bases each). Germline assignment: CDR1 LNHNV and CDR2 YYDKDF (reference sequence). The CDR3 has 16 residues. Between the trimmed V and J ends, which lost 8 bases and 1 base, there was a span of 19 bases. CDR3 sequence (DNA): TGTGCCACCCGCCGCTCCGGGGGCCTCGGCACAGATACGCAGTATTTT. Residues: CATRRSGGLGTDTQYF.

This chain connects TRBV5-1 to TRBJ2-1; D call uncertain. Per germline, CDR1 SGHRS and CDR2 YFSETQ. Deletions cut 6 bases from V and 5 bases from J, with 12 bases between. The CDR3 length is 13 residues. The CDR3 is CASTASRNNEQFF. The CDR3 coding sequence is TGCGCCAGCACCGCGAGTCGTAACAATGAGCAGTTCTTC.

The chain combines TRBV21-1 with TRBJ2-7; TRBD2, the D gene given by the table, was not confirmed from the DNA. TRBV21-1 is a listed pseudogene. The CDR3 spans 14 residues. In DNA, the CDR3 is TGTGCCAGCAGCAAAGGGGAGGGCTCCTACGAGCAGTACTTC. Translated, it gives CASSKGEGSYEQYF.

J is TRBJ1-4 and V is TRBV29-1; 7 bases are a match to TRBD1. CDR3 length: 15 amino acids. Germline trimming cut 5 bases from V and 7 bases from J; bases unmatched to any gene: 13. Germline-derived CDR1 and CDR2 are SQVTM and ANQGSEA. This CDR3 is CSVIGWRQGGEKLFF. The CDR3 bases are TGCAGCGTTATTGGGTGGCGACAGGGCGGTGAAAAACTGTTTTTT.

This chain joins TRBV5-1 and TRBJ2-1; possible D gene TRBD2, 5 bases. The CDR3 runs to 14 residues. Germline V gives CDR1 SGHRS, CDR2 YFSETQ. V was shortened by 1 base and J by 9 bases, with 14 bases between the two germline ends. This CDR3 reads CASSLTLLGAEQFF. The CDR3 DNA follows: TGCGCCAGCAGCTTGACGCTTCTGGGAGCTGAGCAGTTCTTC. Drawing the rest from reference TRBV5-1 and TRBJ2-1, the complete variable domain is KAGVTQTPRYLIKTRGQQVTLSCSPISGHRSVSWYQQTPGQGLQFLFEYFSETQRNKGNFPGRFSGRQFSNSRSEMNVSTLELGDSALYLCASSLTLLGAEQFFGPGTRLTVL.

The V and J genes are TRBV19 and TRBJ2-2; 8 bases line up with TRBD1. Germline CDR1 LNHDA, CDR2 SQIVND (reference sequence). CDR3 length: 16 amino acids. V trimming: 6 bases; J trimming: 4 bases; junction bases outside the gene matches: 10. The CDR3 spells CASSRHRGDITGELFF. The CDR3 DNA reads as TGTGCCAGTAGCCGACACAGGGGGGATATCACCGGGGAGCTGTTTTTT.

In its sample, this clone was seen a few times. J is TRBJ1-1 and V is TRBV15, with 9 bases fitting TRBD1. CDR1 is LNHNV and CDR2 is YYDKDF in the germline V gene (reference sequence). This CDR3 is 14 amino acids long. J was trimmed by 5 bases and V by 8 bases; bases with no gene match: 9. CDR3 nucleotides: TGTGCCACCCGTAGGACAGGGGAAGGGACTGAAGCTTTCTTT. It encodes CATRRTGEGTEAFF.

CDR3 DNA sequence: TGTGCCAGTAGTATCCCCAGAGACTCTGGAAACACCATATATTTT. Protein sequence: CASSIPRDSGNTIYF. The chain combines TRBV19 with TRBJ1-3; D not certain. Germline loops: CDR1 LNHDA, CDR2 SQIVND (reference sequence). CDR3 length equals 15 residues. V gave up 3 bases and J gave up 0 bases, with 9 bases separating them.

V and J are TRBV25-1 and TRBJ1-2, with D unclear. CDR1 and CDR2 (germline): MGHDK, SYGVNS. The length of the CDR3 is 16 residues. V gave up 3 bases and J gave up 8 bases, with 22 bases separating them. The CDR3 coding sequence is TGTGCCAGCAGTGAGGATCTACCGGGGATTCAGTCGGGCTACACCTTC. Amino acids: CASSEDLPGIQSGYTF.

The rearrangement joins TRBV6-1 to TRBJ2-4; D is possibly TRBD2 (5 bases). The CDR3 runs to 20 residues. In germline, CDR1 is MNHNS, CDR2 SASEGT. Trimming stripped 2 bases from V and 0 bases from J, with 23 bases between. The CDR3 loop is CASSERNSWKGDLAKNIQYF. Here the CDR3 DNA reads TGTGCCAGCAGTGAACGAAACAGTTGGAAGGGAGACTTAGCCAAAAACATTCAGTACTTC.

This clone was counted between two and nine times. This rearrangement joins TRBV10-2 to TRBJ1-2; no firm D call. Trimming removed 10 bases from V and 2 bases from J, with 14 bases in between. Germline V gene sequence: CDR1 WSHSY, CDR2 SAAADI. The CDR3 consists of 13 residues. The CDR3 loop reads CATWQVQNYGYTF. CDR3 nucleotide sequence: TGCGCCACATGGCAGGTACAAAACTATGGCTACACCTTC.

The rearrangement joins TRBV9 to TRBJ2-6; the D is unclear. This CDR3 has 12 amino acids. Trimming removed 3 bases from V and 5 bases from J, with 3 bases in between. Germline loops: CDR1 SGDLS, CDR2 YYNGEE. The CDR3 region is CASSGRANVLTF. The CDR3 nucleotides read TGTGCCAGCAGCGGGAGGGCCAACGTCCTGACTTTC.

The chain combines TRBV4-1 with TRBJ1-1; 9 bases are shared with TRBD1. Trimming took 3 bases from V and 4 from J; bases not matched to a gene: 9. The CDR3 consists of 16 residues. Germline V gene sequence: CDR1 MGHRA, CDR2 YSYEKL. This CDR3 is CASSHLWTGESTEAFF. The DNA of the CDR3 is TGCGCCAGCAGCCATCTGTGGACAGGGGAGAGCACTGAAGCTTTCTTT.

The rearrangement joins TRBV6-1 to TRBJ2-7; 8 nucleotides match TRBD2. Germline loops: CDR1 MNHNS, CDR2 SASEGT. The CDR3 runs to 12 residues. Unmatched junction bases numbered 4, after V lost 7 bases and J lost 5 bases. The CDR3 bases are TGTGCCAGCATTCGGGAGGGCCACGAGCAGTACTTC. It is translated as CASIREGHEQYF.

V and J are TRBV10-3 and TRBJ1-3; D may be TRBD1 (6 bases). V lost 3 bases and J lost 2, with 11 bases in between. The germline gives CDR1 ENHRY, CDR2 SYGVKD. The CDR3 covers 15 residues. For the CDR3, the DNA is TGTGCCATCAGTGACACAGGGAAGGCTGGAAACACCATATATTTT. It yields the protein CAISDTGKAGNTIYF.

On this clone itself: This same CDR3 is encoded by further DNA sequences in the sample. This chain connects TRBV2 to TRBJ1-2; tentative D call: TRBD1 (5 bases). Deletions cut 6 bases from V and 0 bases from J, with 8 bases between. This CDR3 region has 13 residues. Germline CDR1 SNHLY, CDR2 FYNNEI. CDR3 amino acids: CASSGAANYGYTF. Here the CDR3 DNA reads TGTGCCAGCAGCGGGGCCGCTAACTATGGCTACACCTTC.

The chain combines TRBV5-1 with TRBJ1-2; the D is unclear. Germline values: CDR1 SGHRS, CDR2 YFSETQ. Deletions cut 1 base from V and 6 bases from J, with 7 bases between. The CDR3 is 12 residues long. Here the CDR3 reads CASSLSEDGYTF. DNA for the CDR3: TGCGCCAGCAGCTTGAGCGAGGATGGCTACACCTTC.

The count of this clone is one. The CDR3 sequence is CASSLGSSPLHF. CDR3 nucleotide sequence: TGTGCCAGCAGCTTGGGCAGTTCACCCCTCCACTTT. The rearrangement links TRBV5-4 to TRBJ1-6; no firm D call. The ends were cut back, 0 bases at V and 9 bases at J, with 4 bases in the middle. The CDR3 is 12 residues long. Per the germline V gene, CDR1 is SGHNT and CDR2 is YYREEE (reference sequence).

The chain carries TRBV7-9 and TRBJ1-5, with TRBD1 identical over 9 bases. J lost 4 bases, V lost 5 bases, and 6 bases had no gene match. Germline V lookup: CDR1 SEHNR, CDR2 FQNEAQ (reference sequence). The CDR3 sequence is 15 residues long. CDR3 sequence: CASSAGQGSNQPQHF. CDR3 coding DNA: TGTGCCAGCAGCGCTGGACAGGGGTCTAATCAGCCCCAGCATTTT. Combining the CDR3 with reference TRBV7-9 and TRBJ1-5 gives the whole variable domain DTGVSQNPRHKITKRGQNVTFRCDPISEHNRLYWYRQTLGQGPEFLTYFQNEAQLEKSRLLSDRFSAERPKGSFSTLEIQRTEQGDSAMYLCASSAGQGSNQPQHFGDGTRLSIL.

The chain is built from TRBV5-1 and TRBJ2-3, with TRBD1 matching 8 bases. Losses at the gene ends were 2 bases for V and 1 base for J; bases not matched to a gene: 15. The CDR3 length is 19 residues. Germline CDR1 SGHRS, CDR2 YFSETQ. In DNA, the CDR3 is TGCGCCAGCAGCTTCCCCCTAGGTAGACAGGGGCGAGGCACAGATACGCAGTATTTT. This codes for CASSFPLGRQGRGTDTQYF.

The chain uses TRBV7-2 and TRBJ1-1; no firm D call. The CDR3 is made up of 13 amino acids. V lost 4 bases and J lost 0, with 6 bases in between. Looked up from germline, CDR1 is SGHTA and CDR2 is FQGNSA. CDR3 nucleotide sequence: TGTGCCAGCAGCTCCCAAATGAACACTGAAGCTTTCTTT. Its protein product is CASSSQMNTEAFF.

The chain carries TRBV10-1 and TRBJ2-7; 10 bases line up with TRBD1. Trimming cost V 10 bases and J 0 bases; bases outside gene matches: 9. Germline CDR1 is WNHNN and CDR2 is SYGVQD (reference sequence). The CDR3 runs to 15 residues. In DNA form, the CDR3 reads TGCGCCACCCGGGACAGGGGCAGAAGCTCCTACGAGCAGTACTTC. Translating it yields CATRDRGRSSYEQYF.

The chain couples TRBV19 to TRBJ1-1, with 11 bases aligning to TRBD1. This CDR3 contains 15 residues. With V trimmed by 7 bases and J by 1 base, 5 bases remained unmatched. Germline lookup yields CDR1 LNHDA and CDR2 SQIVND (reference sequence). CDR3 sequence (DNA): TGTGCCAGTACCAGGGACAGGGGGAGGAACACTGAAGCTTTCTTT. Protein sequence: CASTRDRGRNTEAFF.